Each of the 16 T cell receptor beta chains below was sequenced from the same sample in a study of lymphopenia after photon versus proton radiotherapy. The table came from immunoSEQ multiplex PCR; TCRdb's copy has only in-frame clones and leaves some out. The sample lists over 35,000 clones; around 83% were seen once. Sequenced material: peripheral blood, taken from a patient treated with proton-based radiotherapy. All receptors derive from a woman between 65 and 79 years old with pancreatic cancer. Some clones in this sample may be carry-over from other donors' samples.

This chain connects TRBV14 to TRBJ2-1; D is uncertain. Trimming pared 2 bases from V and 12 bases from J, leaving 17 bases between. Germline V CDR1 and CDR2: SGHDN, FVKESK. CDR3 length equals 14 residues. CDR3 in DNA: TGTGCCAGCAGCCAATTTTCGACTGGATCGTGGCAGTTCTTC. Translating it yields CASSQFSTGSWQFF. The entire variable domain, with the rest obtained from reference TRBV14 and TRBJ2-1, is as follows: EAGVTQFPSHSVIEKGQTVTLRCDPISGHDNLYWYRRVMGKEIKFLLHFVKESKQDESGMPNNRFLAERTGGTYSTLKVQPAELEDSGVYFCASSQFSTGSWQFFGPGTRLTVL.

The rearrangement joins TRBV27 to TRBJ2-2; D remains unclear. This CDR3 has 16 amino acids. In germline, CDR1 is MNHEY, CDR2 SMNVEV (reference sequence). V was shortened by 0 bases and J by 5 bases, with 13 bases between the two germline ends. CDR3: CASSLSMGQRTGELFF. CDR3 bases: TGTGCCAGCAGTTTATCGATGGGTCAGCGAACCGGGGAGCTGTTTTTT.

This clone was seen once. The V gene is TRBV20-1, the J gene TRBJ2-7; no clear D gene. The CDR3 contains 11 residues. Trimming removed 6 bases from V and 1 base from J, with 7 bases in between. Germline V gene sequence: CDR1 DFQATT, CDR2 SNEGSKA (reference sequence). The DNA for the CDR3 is TGCAGTGCCAGCTCGTCCTACGAGCAGTACTTC. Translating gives CSASSSYEQYF.

The DNA of the CDR3 is TGTGCCAGCAGCTCAGGGGGCCCCACTGAAGCTTTCTTT. Amino acids: CASSSGGPTEAFF. The chain links TRBV28 to TRBJ1-1, with TRBD1 matching 8 bases. Germline lookup yields CDR1 MDHEN and CDR2 SYDVKM. This CDR3 is 13 amino acids long. Trimming removed 6 bases from V and 4 bases from J; junction bases left unmatched: 4.

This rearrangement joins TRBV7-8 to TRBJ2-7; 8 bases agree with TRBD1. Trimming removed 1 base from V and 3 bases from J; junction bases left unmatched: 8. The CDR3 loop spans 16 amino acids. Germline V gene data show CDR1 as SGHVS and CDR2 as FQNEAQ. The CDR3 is CASSLGTGKTVYEQYF. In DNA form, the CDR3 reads TGTGCCAGCAGCTTAGGGACAGGGAAAACCGTCTACGAGCAGTACTTC.

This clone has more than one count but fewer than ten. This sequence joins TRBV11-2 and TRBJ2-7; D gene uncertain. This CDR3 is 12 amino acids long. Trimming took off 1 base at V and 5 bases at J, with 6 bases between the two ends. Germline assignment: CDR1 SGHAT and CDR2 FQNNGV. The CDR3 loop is CASSLVQDEQYF. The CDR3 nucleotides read TGTGCCAGCAGCTTAGTGCAGGACGAGCAGTACTTC.

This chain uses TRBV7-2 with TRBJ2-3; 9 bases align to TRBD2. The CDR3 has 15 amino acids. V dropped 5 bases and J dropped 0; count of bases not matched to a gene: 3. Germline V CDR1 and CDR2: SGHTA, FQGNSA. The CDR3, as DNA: TGTGCCAGCAGCCAAACTAGCGGGAGCACAGATACGCAGTATTTT. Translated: CASSQTSGSTDTQYF.

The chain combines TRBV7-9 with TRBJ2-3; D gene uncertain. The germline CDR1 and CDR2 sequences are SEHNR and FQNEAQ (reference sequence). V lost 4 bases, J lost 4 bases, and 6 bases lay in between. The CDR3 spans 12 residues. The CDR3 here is CASSSYSDTQYF. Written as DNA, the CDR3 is TGTGCCAGCAGCTCGTATTCAGATACGCAGTATTTT.

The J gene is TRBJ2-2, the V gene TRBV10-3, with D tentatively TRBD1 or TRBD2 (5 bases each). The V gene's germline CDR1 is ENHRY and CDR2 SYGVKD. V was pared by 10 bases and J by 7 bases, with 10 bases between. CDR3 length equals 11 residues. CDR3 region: CATWDLGELFF. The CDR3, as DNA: TGTGCCACCTGGGACCTCGGGGAGCTGTTTTTT.

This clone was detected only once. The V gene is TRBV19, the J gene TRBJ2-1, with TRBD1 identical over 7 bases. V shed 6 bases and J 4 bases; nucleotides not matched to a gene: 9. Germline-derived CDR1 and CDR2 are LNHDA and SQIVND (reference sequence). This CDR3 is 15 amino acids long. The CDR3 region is CASSHTRDSYNEQFF. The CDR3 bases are TGTGCCAGTAGCCACACCCGGGACAGTTACAATGAGCAGTTCTTC.

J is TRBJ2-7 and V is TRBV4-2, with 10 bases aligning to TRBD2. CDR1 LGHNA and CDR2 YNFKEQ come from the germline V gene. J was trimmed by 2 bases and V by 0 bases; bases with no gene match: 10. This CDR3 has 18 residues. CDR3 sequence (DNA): TGTGCCAGCAGCCAAGATCTTTCAACTAGCGGGAAAACCTACGAGCAGTACTTC. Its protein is CASSQDLSTSGKTYEQYF.

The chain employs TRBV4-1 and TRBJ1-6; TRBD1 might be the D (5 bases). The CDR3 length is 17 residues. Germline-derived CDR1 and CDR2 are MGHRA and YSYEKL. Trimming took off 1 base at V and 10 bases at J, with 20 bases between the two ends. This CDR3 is CASSQAAGRGGESPLHF. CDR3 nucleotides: TGCGCCAGCAGCCAAGCCGCAGGGAGGGGAGGAGAGTCACCCCTCCACTTT.

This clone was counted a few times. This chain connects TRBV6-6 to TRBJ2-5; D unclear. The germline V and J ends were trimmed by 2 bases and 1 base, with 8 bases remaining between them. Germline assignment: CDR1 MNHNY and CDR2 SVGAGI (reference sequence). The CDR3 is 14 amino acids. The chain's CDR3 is CASSYPGSQETQYF. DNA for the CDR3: TGTGCCAGCAGTTACCCAGGCTCCCAAGAGACCCAGTACTTC.

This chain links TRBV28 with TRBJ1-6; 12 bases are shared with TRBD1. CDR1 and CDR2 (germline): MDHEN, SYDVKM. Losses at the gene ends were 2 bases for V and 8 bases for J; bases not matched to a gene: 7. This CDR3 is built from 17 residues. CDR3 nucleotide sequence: TGTGCCAGCAGTTTAGGCCGGGACAGGGGGCCTGATTCACCCCTCCACTTT. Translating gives CASSLGRDRGPDSPLHF.

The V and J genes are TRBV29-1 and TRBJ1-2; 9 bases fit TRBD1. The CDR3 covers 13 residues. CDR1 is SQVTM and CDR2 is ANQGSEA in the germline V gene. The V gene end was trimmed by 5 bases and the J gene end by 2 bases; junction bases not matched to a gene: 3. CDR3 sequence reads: CSVRDRANYGYTF. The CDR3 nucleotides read TGCAGCGTTCGGGACAGGGCGAACTATGGCTACACCTTC. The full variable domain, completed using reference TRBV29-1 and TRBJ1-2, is SAVISQKPSRDICQRGTSLTIQCQVDSQVTMMFWYRQQPGQSLTLIATANQGSEATYESGFVIDKFPISRPNLTFSTLTVSNMSPEDSSIYLCSVRDRANYGYTFGSGTRLTVV.

The chain's CDR3 is CASSDPLYLNTGELFF. The DNA of the CDR3 is TGTGCCAGCTCGGACCCCCTTTACTTGAACACCGGGGAGCTGTTTTTT. The V gene is TRBV2, the J gene TRBJ2-2; no clear D. The germline V and J ends were trimmed by 8 bases and 1 base, with 17 bases remaining between them. This CDR3 region has 16 residues. The germline V gene has CDR1 SNHLY and CDR2 FYNNEI.